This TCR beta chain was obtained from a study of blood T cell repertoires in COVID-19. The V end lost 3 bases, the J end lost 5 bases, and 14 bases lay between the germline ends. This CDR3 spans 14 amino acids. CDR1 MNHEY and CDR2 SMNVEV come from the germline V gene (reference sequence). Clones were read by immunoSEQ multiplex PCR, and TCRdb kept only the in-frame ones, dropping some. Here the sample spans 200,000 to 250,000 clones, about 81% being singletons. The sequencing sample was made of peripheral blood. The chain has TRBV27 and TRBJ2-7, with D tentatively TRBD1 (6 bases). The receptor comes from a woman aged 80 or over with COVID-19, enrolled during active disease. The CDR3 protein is CASSFTGRGHEQYF. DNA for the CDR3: TGTGCCAGCAGTTTCACAGGGCGAGGCCACGAGCAGTACTTC.